These 26 T cell receptor beta chains were sequenced from one sample in a study of early T cells in non-severe SARS-CoV-2 infection. TCRdb used MiXCR to reprocess the 5' RACE reads, holding one entry per CDR3 protein. Of some 91,000 distinct CDR3 sequences listed, about 15% are singletons. Sequenced material: whole blood. Receptors originate from an adult who was a healthcare worker with PCR-confirmed SARS-CoV-2 infection or an uninfected control (not recorded which).

This clonotype was counted a few times. The chain carries TRBV11-2 and TRBJ1-1; 7 positions agree with TRBD1. Germline V lookup: CDR1 SGHAT, CDR2 FQNNGV. The J segment lost 3 bases and the V segment lost 4 bases, leaving 5 bases of the junction unmatched. The CDR3 has 14 amino acids. The CDR3 loop reads CASSSRQGDTEAFF. CDR3 DNA sequence: TGTGCCAGCAGCTCCCGGCAGGGGGACACTGAAGCTTTCTTT.

The table lists this clonotype with a few counts. J is TRBJ1-1 and V is TRBV6-5, with D maybe TRBD1 (6 bases). The CDR3 loop spans 15 amino acids. Germline values: CDR1 MNHEY, CDR2 SVGAGI. The V gene lost 2 bases and the J gene lost 3 bases, with 13 bases spanning the gap. As DNA, the CDR3 is TGTGCCAGCAGTTACGATCGGGGGCCCGACACTGAAGCTTTCTTT. Amino acids: CASSYDRGPDTEAFF.

This clonotype was seen a few times. V and J are TRBV20-1 and TRBJ2-1, with 13 positions matching TRBD2. The germline CDR1 and CDR2 sequences are DFQATT and SNEGSKA (reference sequence). CDR3 size: 14 residues. J was trimmed by 5 bases and V by 5 bases; bases with no gene match: 3. DNA of the CDR3: TGCAGTGCTGATGGGACTAGCGGGAACAATGAGCAGTTCTTC. It is translated as CSADGTSGNNEQFF.

In its sample, this clonotype was seen many times. This chain uses TRBV7-9 with TRBJ2-1; 10 nucleotides match TRBD2. This CDR3 spans 17 amino acids. Germline loops: CDR1 SEHNR, CDR2 FQNEAQ (reference sequence). V was pared by 3 bases and J by 6 bases, with 11 bases of the junction left unmatched. DNA for the CDR3: TGTGCCAGCAGCTTGGACCAAAGCGGGAGGGAGGTCAATGAGCAGTTCTTC. Translated: CASSLDQSGREVNEQFF. Using reference TRBV7-9 and TRBJ2-1 for the parts outside the CDR3, the full variable domain is DTGVSQNPRHKITKRGQNVTFRCDPISEHNRLYWYRQTLGQGPEFLTYFQNEAQLEKSRLLSDRFSAERPKGSFSTLEIQRTEQGDSAMYLCASSLDQSGREVNEQFFGPGTRLTVL.

This clonotype was found a few times. This chain joins TRBV5-5 and TRBJ2-5; D is ambiguous. The ends were cut back, 1 base at V and 3 bases at J, with 7 bases in the middle. In germline, CDR1 is SGHKS, CDR2 YYEKEE (reference sequence). The CDR3 totals 13 residues. CDR3 loop: CASSLPAKETQYF. The CDR3, as DNA: TGTGCCAGCAGCTTGCCAGCAAAAGAGACCCAGTACTTC.

CDR3 nucleotides: TGCGCCAGCAGCCAAGAGTTCGGGGGAGGGCCGGGCGAGCAGTACTTC. This gives the protein CASSQEFGGGPGEQYF. The genes are TRBV4-1 and TRBJ2-7, with 7 bases that match TRBD2. CDR1 MGHRA and CDR2 YSYEKL come from the germline V gene. The CDR3 is made up of 16 amino acids. The J segment lost 6 bases and the V segment lost 0 bases, leaving 11 bases of the junction unmatched.

This clonotype has more than one count but fewer than ten. This chain joins TRBV4-3 and TRBJ2-1; 7 nucleotides match TRBD2. CDR3 length equals 15 residues. Trimming took 0 bases from V and 5 from J; bases not matched to a gene: 4. Germline loops: CDR1 LGHNA, CDR2 YSLEER. The CDR3 reads CASSQERLADNEQFF. CDR3 nucleotides: TGCGCCAGCAGCCAAGAGAGGCTAGCGGACAATGAGCAGTTCTTC.

This clonotype was seen only a few times. The chain is built from TRBV12-3 or TRBV12-4 and TRBJ2-7, with a possible D match to TRBD2 (5 bases). V was clipped by 6 bases and J by 9 bases, with 18 bases between them. The CDR3 covers 13 residues. The CDR3 loop is CASSTSAGIRQYF. As DNA, the CDR3 is TGTGCCAGCAGCACTAGTGCTGGAATTAGGCAGTACTTC.

In its sample, this clonotype was seen a few times. The gene calls are TRBV4-3 and TRBJ2-7; D is unclear. The CDR3 has 15 amino acids. Germline V lookup: CDR1 LGHNA, CDR2 YSLEER. The V and J ends lost 0 bases and 3 bases respectively, with 12 bases between them. The CDR3 bases are TGCGCCAGCAGCCAAGATAGGGCCATCCTCTACGAGCAGTACTTC. It translates to CASSQDRAILYEQYF.

This rearrangement joins TRBV19 to TRBJ2-7; D gene uncertain. V lost 1 base, J lost 2 bases, and 21 bases lay in between. CDR3 length equals 18 residues. Germline CDR1 and CDR2: LNHDA and SQIVND (reference sequence). CDR3 residues: CASSIASQWTSYTYEQYF. The CDR3 region has the DNA TGTGCCAGTAGTATAGCGAGTCAGTGGACCTCATACACCTACGAGCAGTACTTC.

The CDR3 loop is CSARNIGVLGEAFF. The CDR3 region has the DNA TGCAGTGCTAGAAATATCGGAGTCTTGGGTGAAGCTTTCTTT. J is TRBJ1-1 and V is TRBV20-1; D ambiguous. Germline V gene lookup returns CDR1 DFQATT and CDR2 SNEGSKA (reference sequence). Trimming removed 2 bases at V and 7 bases at J, with 17 bases between. The CDR3 has 14 amino acids.

V usage is TRBV11-2 and J usage is TRBJ2-1; 9 nucleotides align to TRBD2. The CDR3 is made up of 15 amino acids. V shed 1 base and J 8 bases; nucleotides not matched to a gene: 6. The germline gives CDR1 SGHAT, CDR2 FQNNGV. This chain's CDR3 is CASSLGSGSVDEQFF. In nucleotides, the CDR3 is TGTGCCAGCAGCTTAGGTAGCGGGAGTGTGGATGAGCAGTTCTTC.

V gene TRBV9 combines with J gene TRBJ2-1; TRBD1 is a possible D gene (6 bases). Trimming left V 3 bases short and J 5 bases short, with 12 bases between. Germline loops: CDR1 SGDLS, CDR2 YYNGEE. The CDR3 length is 14 residues. This CDR3 is CASSEFRGNNEQFF. As DNA, the CDR3 is TGTGCCAGCAGCGAATTTAGGGGGAACAATGAGCAGTTCTTC. The whole variable domain, filled in from reference TRBV9 and TRBJ2-1, reads DSGVTQTPKHLITATGQRVTLRCSPRSGDLSVYWYQQSLDQGLQFLIQYYNGEERAKGNILERFSAQQFPDLHSELNLSSLELGDSALYFCASSEFRGNNEQFFGPGTRLTVL.

This chain connects TRBV7-9 to TRBJ1-1; D is unresolved. V lost 4 bases and J lost 4, with 7 bases in between. The CDR3 totals 12 residues. Germline V gene data show CDR1 as SEHNR and CDR2 as FQNEAQ (reference sequence). CDR3 region: CASSYGVTEAFF. CDR3 bases: TGTGCCAGCAGCTATGGGGTCACTGAAGCTTTCTTT.

The chain uses TRBV12-3 or TRBV12-4 and TRBJ2-1; D might be TRBD1 or TRBD2, each matching 5 bases. This CDR3 region has 14 residues. V dropped 7 bases and J dropped 10 bases, with 20 bases sitting between them. The CDR3 DNA reads as TGTGCCAGCACCACGAGGCGTCTGGGGGTGGAGCAGTTCTTC. Its protein is CASTTRRLGVEQFF.

The CDR3 nucleotides are TGTGCCAGCAGACAAAGGACAGTTTGGTACGAGCAGTACTTC. The encoded protein is CASRQRTVWYEQYF. The chain recombines TRBV6-6 with TRBJ2-7; maybe TRBD1 (6 bases). This CDR3 spans 14 amino acids. The germline gives CDR1 MNHNY, CDR2 SVGAGI (reference sequence). V was shortened by 6 bases and J by 4 bases, with 16 bases between the two germline ends.

This chain joins TRBV18 and TRBJ2-7; D is perhaps TRBD1 or TRBD2 (5 bases each). The ends were cut back, 3 bases at V and 4 bases at J, with 13 bases in the middle. Germline loops: CDR1 KGHSH, CDR2 LQKENI. There are 14 residues in the CDR3. CDR3 DNA: TGTGCCAGCTCACCCATCGGGACGTCTTACGAGCAGTACTTC. It specifies CASSPIGTSYEQYF.

The J gene is TRBJ1-2, the V gene TRBV7-2, with TRBD1 as a possible D gene (5 bases). CDR1 is SGHTA and CDR2 is FQGNSA in the germline V gene. This CDR3 is built from 15 residues. V was trimmed by 1 base and J by 2 bases, leaving 11 bases between them. CDR3: CASSLEGTQNYGYTF. The CDR3 DNA is TGTGCCAGCAGCTTAGAAGGGACGCAAAACTATGGCTACACCTTC.

J is TRBJ1-1 and V is TRBV28; no clear D gene. V was shortened by 3 bases and J by 5 bases, with 7 bases between the two germline ends. The CDR3 is 12 residues long. Germline CDR1 reads MDHEN; CDR2 reads SYDVKM. This CDR3 is CASSLRETEAFF. The CDR3 DNA reads as TGTGCCAGCAGTTTGAGAGAGACTGAAGCTTTCTTT.

The chain has TRBV10-3 and TRBJ2-7, with 7 bases fitting TRBD2. With V trimmed by 9 bases and J by 5 bases, 4 bases remained unmatched. The V gene's germline CDR1 is ENHRY and CDR2 SYGVKD. The CDR3 has 11 amino acids. CDR3 sequence (DNA): TGTGCCATGGGAGGGTTGGACGAGCAGTACTTC. This sequence encodes CAMGGLDEQYF.

The chain combines TRBV29-1 with TRBJ2-1, with D possibly TRBD2 on 6 matching bases. Germline CDR1 SQVTM, CDR2 ANQGSEA. This CDR3 comprises 11 residues. CDR3 residues: CGGSSYNEQFF. The CDR3 bases are TGCGGAGGGAGCTCCTACAATGAGCAGTTCTTC.

This chain connects TRBV28 to TRBJ1-6; D gene ambiguous. CDR1 is MDHEN and CDR2 is SYDVKM in the germline V gene. The CDR3 length is 14 residues. V lost 1 base to trimming and J lost 10 bases, with 11 bases between them. The CDR3 loop is CASSLFGVRSPLHF. In DNA, the CDR3 is TGTGCCAGCAGTTTATTTGGGGTCAGATCACCCCTCCACTTT.

This clonotype was seen a few times. The chain uses TRBV7-9 and TRBJ1-2; a possible D gene is TRBD1 (5 bases). V lost 2 bases and J 8 bases, leaving 21 bases between the germline ends. CDR1 and CDR2 from the germline V gene are SEHNR and FQNEAQ (reference sequence). This CDR3 has 16 amino acids. In DNA, the CDR3 is TGTGCCAGCAGCTTAAGGCCCCCGACGGAAGGGGACGGCTACACCTTC. Residues: CASSLRPPTEGDGYTF.

The CDR3: CASSQDYNEQFF. The CDR3 DNA reads as TGCGCCAGCAGCCAAGATTACAATGAGCAGTTCTTC. This chain links TRBV4-1 with TRBJ2-1, with D unresolved. In germline, CDR1 is MGHRA, CDR2 YSYEKL. The CDR3 is 12 amino acids. V dropped 0 bases and J dropped 4 bases, with 1 base sitting between them.

J is TRBJ2-2 and V is TRBV7-6; no firm D call. Trimming pared 5 bases from V and 3 bases from J, leaving 4 bases between. Per germline, CDR1 SGHVS and CDR2 FNYEAQ. The CDR3 consists of 12 residues. DNA for the CDR3: TGTGCCAGCAGCCACTACACCGGGGAGCTGTTTTTT. Amino acids: CASSHYTGELFF.

The chain is built from TRBV20-1 and TRBJ2-3; 7 nucleotides agree with TRBD2. The CDR3 is 13 residues long. V trimming: 5 bases; J trimming: 2 bases; junction bases outside the gene matches: 4. From germline, CDR1 is DFQATT and CDR2 SNEGSKA (reference sequence). The CDR3 loop is CSAGRDLTDTQYF. The CDR3 DNA is TGCAGTGCTGGGAGGGACCTCACAGATACGCAGTATTTT.